This T cell receptor beta chain was identified during a study of OX40 agonist ivuxolimab in advanced cancers. TCRdb's copy holds only in-frame clones and misses some; the assay was immunoSEQ multiplex PCR. This repertoire shows approximately 18,000 clones, around 69% found once; its top ten account for approximately 19%. V was shortened by 0 bases and J by 0 bases, with 9 bases between the two germline ends. CDR3 length: 16 amino acids. The V gene's germline CDR1 is MGHRA and CDR2 YSYEKL. The source is an adult with an advanced solid tumor such as melanoma, head and neck, liver or kidney cancer. The starting material was CD4+ or CD8+ T cells sorted from blood, obtained in a trial of the OX40 agonist ivuxolimab. The V and J genes are TRBV4-1 and TRBJ1-5; tentatively, D is TRBD1 (5 bases). The CDR3 region is CASSQERGLSNQPQHF. The CDR3 DNA reads as TGCGCCAGCAGCCAAGAACGGGGACTTAGCAATCAGCCCCAGCATTTT.